This T cell receptor (beta chain) derives from a study of T cell responses to AZD1222 COVID-19 vaccine listed by TCRdb under 2021. The study in broad terms: AZD1222 recipients whose second dose came at about 4 weeks and those whose second dose came at about 12 weeks were combined into one group, since spike-specific TCR depth and breadth did not differ between the two schedules. Enrollment into the trials was organized by age into subgroups of 18-55, 56-69 and 70-plus years, and those subgroups contained approximately 160, 26 and 62 TCR-sequenced participants, respectively. TCR sequencing was performed for 230 to 250 trial participants, of whom roughly 200 were given two doses of AZD1222 and around 26 were given two doses of MenACWY control vaccine.

About this clone itself: Its antigen specificity is not known. The input lacks base qualities; no much larger clone sits a single base away.

General conclusions and limits of the study: Participants were mostly white British, with more females than males. The authors suggested clonal diversity may have been underestimated. Nearly half of unique spike-specific TCRs reportedly recognized epitopes outside regions mutated in the B.1.351 and B.1.1.7 variants. In the small 56-69-year group, the increase in depth fell short of significance, most likely because of low power. Spike-specific TCR breadth and depth rose significantly after two AZD1222 doses compared with day 0 and with MenACWY recipients. Conclusions about previously exposed vaccinees were limited because only six AZD1222 recipients were SARS-CoV-2 seropositive at baseline. Because no day 14 peak-response samples were available, the repertoires could be characterized only after the peak T cell response. CD4 TCRs associated with the vaccine covered the entire spike protein, and the dominant responses were in regions 160-218 and 743-854.

The CDR3 regions of human TCRbeta chains were analyzed by immunosequencing. Per the original workflow: TCRs in the repertoires were compared against a reference library of SARS-CoV-2-specific TCRs that had been generated with the MIRA antigen-specificity platform. Breadth was defined as the fraction of unique TCRs that were SARS-CoV-2-associated. Depth was defined as the fraction of total T cells that were SARS-CoV-2-associated. Each spike-specific TCR was assigned to its reactive spike region and to a CD4 or CD8 class using the MIRA data. Log10-transformed breadth and depth values were compared by one-way ANOVA with Sidak's multiple comparisons tests. TCRdb limited this immuneACCESS table to in-frame rearrangements with V and J called. A share of clones is missing; checked studies link under half to unresolved V genes, and the rest is unexplained. V, J and clone size reflect that table, while D and trimming were determined from the DNA. For this sample there are about 150,000 clones; around 91% appear just once. Approximately 7.2% of the sample goes to the ten largest clones.

Reading the label with the study, this specimen's time point is: baseline before first vaccination. Samples from vaccinated people were obtained from the UK trials COV001 and COV002, which included a single-blind randomized controlled phase 2/3 trial of AZD1222 (ChAdOx1 nCoV-19) in healthy adults. For TCRbeta chain sequencing, PBMC samples were collected from trial participants at day 0 and at day 28 after the second dose. The junction shows trimming of 4 bases on V and 6 bases on J, plus 14 bases between the germline ends. CDR3 length: 14 amino acids, cysteine to phenylalanine. Here the CDR3 DNA is all that survives: 42 bases in frame from base 1. CDR1 SGHTA and CDR2 FQGNSA were looked up in the germline V gene.

The chain is encoded by TRBV7-2 joined to TRBJ2-3, and perhaps TRBD2 as D gene, on 6 matching bases. Sequences were derived from peripheral blood, sampled on day 0 of AZD1222 vaccination. The sequence derives from an adult in good health. DNA sequence: TGTGCCAGCAGCTCCGGACTAAGCGGTGATACGCAGTATTTT. Its amino acids are CASSSGLSGDTQYF.